This T cell receptor beta chain comes out of a study of Graves' ophthalmopathy and Graves' hyperthyroidism. Beta-chain TCR CDR3 regions were amplified from RNA transcripts. Amplification began with first-round RT-PCR using HTBI primers, then second-round multiplex PCR was performed. TCRdb re-called the multiplex PCR reads with MiXCR, one entry per CDR3 protein. The sample has approximately 380,000 distinct CDR3 sequences, roughly 20% seen once. This CDR3 contains 15 residues. CDR1 is DFQATT and CDR2 is SNEGSKA in the germline V gene (reference sequence). V gave up 6 bases and J gave up 3 bases; unmatched junction bases: 11.

The sequence came from a woman in her late teens or twenties with stable Graves' hyperthyroidism. Sequenced: peripheral blood. This chain connects TRBV20-1 to TRBJ2-7; 10 bases agree with TRBD2. This CDR3 is CSARTSGENYYEQYF. The CDR3 DNA sequence: TGCAGTGCCCGAACTAGCGGGGAGAACTACTACGAGCAGTACTTC.